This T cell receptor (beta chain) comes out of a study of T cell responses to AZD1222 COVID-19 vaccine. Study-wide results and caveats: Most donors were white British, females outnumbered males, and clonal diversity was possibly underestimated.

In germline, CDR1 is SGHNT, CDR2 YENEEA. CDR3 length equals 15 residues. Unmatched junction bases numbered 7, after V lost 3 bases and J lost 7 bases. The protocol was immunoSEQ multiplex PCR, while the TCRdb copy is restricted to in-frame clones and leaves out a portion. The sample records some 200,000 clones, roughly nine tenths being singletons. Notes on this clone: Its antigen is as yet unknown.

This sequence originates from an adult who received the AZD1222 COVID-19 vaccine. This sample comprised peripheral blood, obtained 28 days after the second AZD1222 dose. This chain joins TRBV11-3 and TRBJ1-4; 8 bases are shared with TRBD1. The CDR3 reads CASSLTGAGSEKLFF. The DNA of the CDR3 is TGTGCCAGCAGCTTGACAGGGGCTGGGTCTGAAAAACTGTTTTTT.